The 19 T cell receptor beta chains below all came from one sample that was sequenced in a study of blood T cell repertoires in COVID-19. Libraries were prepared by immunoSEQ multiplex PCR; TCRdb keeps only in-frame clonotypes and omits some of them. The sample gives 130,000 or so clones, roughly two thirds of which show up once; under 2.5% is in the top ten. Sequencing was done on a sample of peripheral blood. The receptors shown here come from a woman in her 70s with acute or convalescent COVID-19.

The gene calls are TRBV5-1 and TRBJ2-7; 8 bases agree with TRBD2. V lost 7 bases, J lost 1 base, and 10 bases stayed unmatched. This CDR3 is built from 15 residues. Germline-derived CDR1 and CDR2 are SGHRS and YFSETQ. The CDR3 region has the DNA TGCGCCAGCGATCCGGGACTAGGGTCTTCCTACGAGCAGTACTTC. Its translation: CASDPGLGSSYEQYF.

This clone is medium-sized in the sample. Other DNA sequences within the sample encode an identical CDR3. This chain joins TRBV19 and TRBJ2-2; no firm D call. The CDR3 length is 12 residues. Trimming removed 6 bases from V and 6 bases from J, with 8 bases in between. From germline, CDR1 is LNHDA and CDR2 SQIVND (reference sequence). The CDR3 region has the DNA TGTGCCAGTAGCCCGAGAGCCGGGGAGCTGTTTTTT. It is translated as CASSPRAGELFF.

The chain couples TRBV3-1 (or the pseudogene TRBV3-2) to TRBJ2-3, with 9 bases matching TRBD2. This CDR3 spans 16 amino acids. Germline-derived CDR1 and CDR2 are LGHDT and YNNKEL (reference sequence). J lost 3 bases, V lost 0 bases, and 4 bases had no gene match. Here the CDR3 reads CASSQDRSGRTDTQYF. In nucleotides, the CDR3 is TGTGCCAGCAGCCAAGACAGGAGCGGGAGGACAGATACGCAGTATTTT.

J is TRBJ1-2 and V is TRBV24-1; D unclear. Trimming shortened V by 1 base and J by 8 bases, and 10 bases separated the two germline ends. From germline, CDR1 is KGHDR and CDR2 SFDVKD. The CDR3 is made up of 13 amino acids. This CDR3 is CATSDLRGFGYTF. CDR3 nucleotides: TGTGCCACCAGTGATTTAAGAGGGTTCGGCTACACCTTC.

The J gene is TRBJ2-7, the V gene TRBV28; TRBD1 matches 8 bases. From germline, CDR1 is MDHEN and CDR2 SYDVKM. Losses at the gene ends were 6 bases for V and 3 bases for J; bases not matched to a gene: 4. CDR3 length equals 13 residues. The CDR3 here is CASRPGQGYEQYF. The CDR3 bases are TGTGCCAGCAGACCCGGACAGGGCTACGAGCAGTACTTC.

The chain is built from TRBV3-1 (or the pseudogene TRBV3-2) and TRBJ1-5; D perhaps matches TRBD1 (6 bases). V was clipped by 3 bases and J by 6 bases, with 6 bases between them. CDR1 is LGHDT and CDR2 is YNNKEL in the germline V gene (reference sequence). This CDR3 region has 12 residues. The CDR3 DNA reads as TGTGCCAGCAGCCAGGGGGCTCAGCCCCAGCATTTT. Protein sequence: CASSQGAQPQHF.

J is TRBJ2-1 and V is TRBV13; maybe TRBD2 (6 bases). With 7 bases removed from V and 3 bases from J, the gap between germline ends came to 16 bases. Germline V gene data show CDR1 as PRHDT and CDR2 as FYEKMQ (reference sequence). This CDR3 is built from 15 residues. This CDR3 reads CASTRWGVNYNEQFF. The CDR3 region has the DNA TGTGCCAGCACCCGGTGGGGGGTGAACTACAATGAGCAGTTCTTC.

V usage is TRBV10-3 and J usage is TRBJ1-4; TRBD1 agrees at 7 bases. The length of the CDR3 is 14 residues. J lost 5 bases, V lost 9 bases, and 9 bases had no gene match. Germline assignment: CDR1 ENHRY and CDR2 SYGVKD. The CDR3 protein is CAIKGTAQNEKLFF. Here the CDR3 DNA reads TGTGCCATTAAAGGGACAGCACAGAATGAAAAACTGTTTTTT.

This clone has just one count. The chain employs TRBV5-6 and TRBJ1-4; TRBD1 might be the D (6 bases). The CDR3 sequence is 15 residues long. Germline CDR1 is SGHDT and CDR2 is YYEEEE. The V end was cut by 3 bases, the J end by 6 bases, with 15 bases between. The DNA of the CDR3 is TGTGCCAGCAGCTCCACAGGGAAAGGGGATGAAAAACTGTTTTTT. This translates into CASSSTGKGDEKLFF.

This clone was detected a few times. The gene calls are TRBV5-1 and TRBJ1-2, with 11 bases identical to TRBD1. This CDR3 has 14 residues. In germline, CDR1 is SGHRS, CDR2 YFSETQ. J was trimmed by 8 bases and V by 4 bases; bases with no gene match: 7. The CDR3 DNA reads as TGCGCCAGCAGCCCAAGGACAGGGGGCGAGGGCTACACCTTC. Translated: CASSPRTGGEGYTF.

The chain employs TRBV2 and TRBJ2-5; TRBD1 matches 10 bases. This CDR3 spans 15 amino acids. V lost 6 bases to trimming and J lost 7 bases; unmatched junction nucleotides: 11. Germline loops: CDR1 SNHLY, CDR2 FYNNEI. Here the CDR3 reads CASRGTGEQRGTQYF. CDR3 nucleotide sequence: TGTGCCAGCAGGGGGACAGGGGAACAAAGGGGGACCCAGTACTTC.

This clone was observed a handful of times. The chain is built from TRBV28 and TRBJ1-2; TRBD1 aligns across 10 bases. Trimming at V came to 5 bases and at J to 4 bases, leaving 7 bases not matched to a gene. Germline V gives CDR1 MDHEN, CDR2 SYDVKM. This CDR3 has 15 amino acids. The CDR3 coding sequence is TGTGCCAGCAGTCCTCCGGGACAGGGGTCCTATGGCTACACCTTC. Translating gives CASSPPGQGSYGYTF.

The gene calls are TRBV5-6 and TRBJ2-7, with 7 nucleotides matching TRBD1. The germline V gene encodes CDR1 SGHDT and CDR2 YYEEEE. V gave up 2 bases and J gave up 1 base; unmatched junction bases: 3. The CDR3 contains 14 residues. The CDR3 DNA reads TGTGCCAGCAGCTTAGACAGGGAATCCTACGAGCAGTACTTC. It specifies CASSLDRESYEQYF.

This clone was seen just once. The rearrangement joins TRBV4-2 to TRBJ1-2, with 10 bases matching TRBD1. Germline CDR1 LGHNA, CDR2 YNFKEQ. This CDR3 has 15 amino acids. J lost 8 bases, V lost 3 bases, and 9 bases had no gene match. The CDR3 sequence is CASSHPGTGVGGYTF. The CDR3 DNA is TGTGCCAGCAGCCATCCCGGGACAGGGGTAGGCGGCTACACCTTC.

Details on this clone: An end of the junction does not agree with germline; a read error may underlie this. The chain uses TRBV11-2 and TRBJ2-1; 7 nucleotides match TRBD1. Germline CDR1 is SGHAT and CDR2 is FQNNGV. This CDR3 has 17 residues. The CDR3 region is CATSRGTGTYEYNEQFF. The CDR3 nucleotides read TGTGCCACCAGCAGGGGGACCGGGACATACGAATACAATGAGCAGTTCTTC.

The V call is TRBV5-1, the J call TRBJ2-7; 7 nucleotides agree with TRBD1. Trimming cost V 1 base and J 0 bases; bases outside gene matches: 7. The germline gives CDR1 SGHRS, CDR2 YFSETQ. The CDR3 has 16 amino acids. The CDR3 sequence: CASSLHRDRFSYEQYF. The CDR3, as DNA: TGCGCCAGCAGCTTGCACCGGGACAGATTCTCCTACGAGCAGTACTTC. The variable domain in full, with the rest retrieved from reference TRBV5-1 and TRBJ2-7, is KAGVTQTPRYLIKTRGQQVTLSCSPISGHRSVSWYQQTPGQGLQFLFEYFSETQRNKGNFPGRFSGRQFSNSRSEMNVSTLELGDSALYLCASSLHRDRFSYEQYFGPGTRLTVT.

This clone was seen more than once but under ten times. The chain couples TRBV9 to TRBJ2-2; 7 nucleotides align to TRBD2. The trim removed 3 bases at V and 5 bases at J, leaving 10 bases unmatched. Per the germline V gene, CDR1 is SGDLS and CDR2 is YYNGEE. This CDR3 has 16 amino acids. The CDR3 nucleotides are TGTGCCAGCAGCGCGCCCCGGGGGGTTAGGACCGGGGAGCTGTTTTTT. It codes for CASSAPRGVRTGELFF.

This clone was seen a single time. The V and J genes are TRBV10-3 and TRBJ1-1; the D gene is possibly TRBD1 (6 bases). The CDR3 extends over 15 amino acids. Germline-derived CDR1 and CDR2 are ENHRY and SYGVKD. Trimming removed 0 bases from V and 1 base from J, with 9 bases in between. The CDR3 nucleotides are TGTGCCATCAGTGAGTCCCCGACAGGGAACACTGAAGCTTTCTTT. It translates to CAISESPTGNTEAFF.

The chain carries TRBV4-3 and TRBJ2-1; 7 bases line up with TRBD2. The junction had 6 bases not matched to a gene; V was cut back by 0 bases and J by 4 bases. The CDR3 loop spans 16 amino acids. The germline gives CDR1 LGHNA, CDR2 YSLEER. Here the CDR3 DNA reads TGCGCCAGCAGCCAAGATTTGGGGGGGGGTTACAATGAGCAGTTCTTC. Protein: CASSQDLGGGYNEQFF.